This entry lists 3 T cell receptor beta chains sequenced from one sample in a study of cytomegalovirus exposure and HLA in healthy donors (dated by TCRdb to between 2016 and 2019). Library preparation employed the immunoSEQ multiplex PCR assay. For the multiplex PCR, a mixture combining 60 forward primers for TCR Vbeta segments and 13 reverse primers for TCR Jbeta segments was used. TCRdb mirrors the immuneACCESS table, restricted to in-frame sequences. Some clones are absent from its copies; in checked studies, under half trace to an unresolved V gene, and the reason for the others is unknown. The sample table lists 75,000 to 95,000 clones, more than 80% of them with a count of one. In total, the top ten clones hold about 2.5% of the sample. Sequenced sample: PBMCs. These receptors all stem from a man aged 18 to 29 in good health and CMV-seronegative.

This chain uses TRBV2 with TRBJ2-3, with D possibly TRBD1 on 5 matching bases. The V gene lost 6 bases and the J gene lost 3 bases, with 10 bases spanning the gap. The germline V gene has CDR1 SNHLY and CDR2 FYNNEI. The length of the CDR3 is 13 residues. The CDR3 coding sequence is TGTGCCAGCAGAGGGGATTATACAGATACGCAGTATTTT. It is translated as CASRGDYTDTQYF. Based on the CDR3 plus reference TRBV2 and TRBJ2-3, the full variable domain is EPEVTQTPSHQVTQMGQEVILRCVPISNHLYFYWYRQILGQKVEFLVSFYNNEISEKSEIFDDQFSVERPDGSNFTLKIRSTKLEDSAMYFCASRGDYTDTQYFGPGTRLTVL.

The genes are TRBV30 and TRBJ1-1; perhaps TRBD1 as D (6 bases). The CDR3 has 14 amino acids. In germline, CDR1 is GTSNPN, CDR2 SVGIG (reference sequence). Trimming removed 5 bases at V and 2 bases at J, with 15 bases between. The CDR3 reads CAWAPGQFNTEAFF. In DNA form, the CDR3 reads TGTGCCTGGGCCCCGGGACAATTTAACACTGAAGCTTTCTTT.

The V and J genes are TRBV30 and TRBJ2-5, with a weak D call TRBD1 (6 bases). The tail of the sequence fits TRBJ2-7 better, so the J call may be wrong. The CDR3 runs 15 residues. CDR1 and CDR2 from the germline V gene are GTSNPN and SVGIG (reference sequence). The CDR3 DNA sequence: TGTGCCTGGAGTTTCAGGGGCCTACGAGGGGACGAGCAGTACTTC. Translation: CAWSFRGLRGDEQYF.